These 3 T cell receptor beta chains were all obtained from the same sample, sequenced in a study of T cell clones after liver transplantation. Assay: immunoSEQ multiplex PCR; the TCRdb copy retains only in-frame clones and omits some. The table has 70,000 to 85,000 clones, about four fifths seen once. Sequencing was performed on CD4+ T cells from blood, taken before liver transplant. The receptor source for this set is a human donor who received a liver transplant.

This chain uses TRBV5-1 with TRBJ2-5; D uncertain. Germline CDR1 reads SGHRS; CDR2 reads YFSETQ. V was pared by 0 bases and J by 5 bases, with 14 bases between. This CDR3 has 15 amino acids. The DNA of the CDR3 is TGCGCCAGCAGCTTGGGTGTAGGGTTGCGGGAGACCCAGTACTTC. Translating it yields CASSLGVGLRETQYF.

The V and J genes are TRBV2 and TRBJ2-3; the match to TRBD1 covers 9 bases. The junction had 2 bases not matched to a gene; V was cut back by 6 bases and J by 1 base. This CDR3 has 14 residues. Germline loops: CDR1 SNHLY, CDR2 FYNNEI. Here the CDR3 reads CASSRDRGTDTQYF. The DNA of the CDR3 is TGTGCCAGCAGCCGGGACAGGGGCACAGATACGCAGTATTTT.

This chain links TRBV2 with TRBJ1-2; TRBD1 agrees at 7 bases. CDR1 SNHLY and CDR2 FYNNEI come from the germline V gene. Trimming at V came to 2 bases and at J to 3 bases, leaving 0 bases not matched to a gene. The CDR3 contains 13 residues. The DNA of the CDR3 is TGTGCCAGCAGTGAACAGGGGGACTATGGCTACACCTTC. The encoded protein is CASSEQGDYGYTF.